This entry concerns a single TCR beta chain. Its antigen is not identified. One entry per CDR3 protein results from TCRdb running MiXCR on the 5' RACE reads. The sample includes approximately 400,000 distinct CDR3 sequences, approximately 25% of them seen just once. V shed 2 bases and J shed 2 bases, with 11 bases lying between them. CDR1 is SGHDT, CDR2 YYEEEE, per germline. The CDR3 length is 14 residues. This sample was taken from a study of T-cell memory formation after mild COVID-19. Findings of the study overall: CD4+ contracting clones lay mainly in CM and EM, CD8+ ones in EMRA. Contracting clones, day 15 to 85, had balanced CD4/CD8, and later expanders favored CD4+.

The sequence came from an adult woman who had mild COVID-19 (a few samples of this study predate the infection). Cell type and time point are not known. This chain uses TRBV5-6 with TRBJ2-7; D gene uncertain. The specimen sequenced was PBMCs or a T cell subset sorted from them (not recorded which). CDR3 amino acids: CASSFSGSAYEQYF. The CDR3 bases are TGTGCCAGCAGCTTCTCGGGCAGCGCCTACGAGCAGTACTTC.